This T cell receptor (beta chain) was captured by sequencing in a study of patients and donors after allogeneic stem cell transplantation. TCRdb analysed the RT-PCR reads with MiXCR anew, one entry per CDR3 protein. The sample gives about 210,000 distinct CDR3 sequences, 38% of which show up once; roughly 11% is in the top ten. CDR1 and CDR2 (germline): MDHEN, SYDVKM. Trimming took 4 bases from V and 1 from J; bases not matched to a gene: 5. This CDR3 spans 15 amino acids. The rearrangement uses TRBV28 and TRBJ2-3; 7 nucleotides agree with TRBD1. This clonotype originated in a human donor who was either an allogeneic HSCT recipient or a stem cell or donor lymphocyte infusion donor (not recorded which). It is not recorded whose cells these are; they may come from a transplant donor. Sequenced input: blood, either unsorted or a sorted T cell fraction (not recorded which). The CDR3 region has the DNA TGTGCCAGCAGTTCCCCAGGACAGGGCACAGATACGCAGTATTTT. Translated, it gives CASSSPGQGTDTQYF.